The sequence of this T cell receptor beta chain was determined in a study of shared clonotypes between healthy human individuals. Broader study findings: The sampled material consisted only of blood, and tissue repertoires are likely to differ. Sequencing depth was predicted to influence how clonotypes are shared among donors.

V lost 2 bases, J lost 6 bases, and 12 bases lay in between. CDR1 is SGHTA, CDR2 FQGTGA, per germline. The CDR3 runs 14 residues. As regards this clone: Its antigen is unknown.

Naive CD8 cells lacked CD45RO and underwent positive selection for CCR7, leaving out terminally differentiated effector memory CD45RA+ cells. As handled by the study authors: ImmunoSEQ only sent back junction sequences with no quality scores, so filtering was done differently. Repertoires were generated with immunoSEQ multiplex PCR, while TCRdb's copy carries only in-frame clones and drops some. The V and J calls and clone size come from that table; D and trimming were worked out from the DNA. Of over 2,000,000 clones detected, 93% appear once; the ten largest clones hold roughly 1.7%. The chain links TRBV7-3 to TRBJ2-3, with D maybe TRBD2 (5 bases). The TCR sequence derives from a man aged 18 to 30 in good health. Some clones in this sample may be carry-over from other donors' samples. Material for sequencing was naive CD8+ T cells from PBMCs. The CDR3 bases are TGTGCCAGCAGCTTAGGTTCCGGGATGGATACGCAGTATTTT. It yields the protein CASSLGSGMDTQYF.